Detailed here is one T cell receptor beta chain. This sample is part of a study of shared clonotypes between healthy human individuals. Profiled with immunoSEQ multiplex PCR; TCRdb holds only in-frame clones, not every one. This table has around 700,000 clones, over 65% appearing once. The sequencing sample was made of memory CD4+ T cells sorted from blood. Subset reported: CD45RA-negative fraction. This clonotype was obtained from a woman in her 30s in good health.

The CDR3 sequence is CASSPSMGRAGETQYF. The DNA of the CDR3 is TGTGCCAGCAGTCCCAGTATGGGCAGGGCAGGAGAGACCCAGTACTTC. The chain joins TRBV27 to TRBJ2-5, with TRBD1 as a possible D gene (5 bases). The length of the CDR3 is 16 residues. Looked up from germline, CDR1 is MNHEY and CDR2 is SMNVEV (reference sequence). V gave up 5 bases and J gave up 4 bases, with 20 bases separating them.